This TCR beta chain was found in a study of blood T cells in healthy people across ages. For the second PCR, which ran for about 6 to 12 cycles, a sample-barcoded 5' primer and a J-beta primer mix were used. TCRdb reprocessed the 5' RACE reads with MiXCR, giving one entry per CDR3 protein. The sample comprises approximately 1,100,000 distinct CDR3 sequences, around 45% of which are singletons, and about 19% rests with the top ten. The germline V gene has CDR1 SGHDT and CDR2 YYEEEE. After removal of 0 bases from V and 7 bases from J, the junction contained 7 bases not matched to a gene. This CDR3 region has 16 residues.

Sequencing was carried out using blood. The chain combines TRBV5-6 with TRBJ2-1; 10 nucleotides agree with TRBD2. The origin of this receptor is an older woman in good health. CDR3 nucleotides: TGTGCCAGCAGCTTGGTCGGTAGCGGGAGGATGAATGAGCAGTTCTTC. Amino acids: CASSLVGSGRMNEQFF. The complete variable domain, with remaining parts taken from reference TRBV5-6 and TRBJ2-1, reads DAGVTQSPTHLIKTRGQQVTLRCSPKSGHDTVSWYQQALGQGPQFIFQYYEEEERQRGNFPDRFSGHQFPNYSSELNVNALLLGDSALYLCASSLVGSGRMNEQFFGPGTRLTVL.